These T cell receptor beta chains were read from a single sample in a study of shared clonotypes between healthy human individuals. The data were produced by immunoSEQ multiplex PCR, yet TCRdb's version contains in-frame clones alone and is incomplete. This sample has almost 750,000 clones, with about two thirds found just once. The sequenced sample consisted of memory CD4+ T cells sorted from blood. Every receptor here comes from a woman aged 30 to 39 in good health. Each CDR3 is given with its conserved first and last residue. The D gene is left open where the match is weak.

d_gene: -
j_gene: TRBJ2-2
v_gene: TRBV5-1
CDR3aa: CASNRLEKGAGELFF

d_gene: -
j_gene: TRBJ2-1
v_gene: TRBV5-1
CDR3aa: CASSLNVWFGTDYEQFF

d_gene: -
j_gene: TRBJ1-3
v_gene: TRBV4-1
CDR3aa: CASSRPGTASGNTIYF

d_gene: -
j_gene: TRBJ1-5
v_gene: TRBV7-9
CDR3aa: CASSLPGQPQHF

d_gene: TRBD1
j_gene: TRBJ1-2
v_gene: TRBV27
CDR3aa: CASSLRGTGGSWNYGYTF

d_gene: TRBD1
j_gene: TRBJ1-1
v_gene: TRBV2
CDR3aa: CASTQGEATEAFF

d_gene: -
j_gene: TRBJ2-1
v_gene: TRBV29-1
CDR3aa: CSVELRDRYLNEQFF

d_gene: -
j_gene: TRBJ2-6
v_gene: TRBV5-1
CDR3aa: CASSLVEDSGANVLTF

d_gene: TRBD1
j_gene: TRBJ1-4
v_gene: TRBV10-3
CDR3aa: CAVRGSDEKLFF

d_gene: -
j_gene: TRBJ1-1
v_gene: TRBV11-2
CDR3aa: CASSSSLTSTLNTEAFF

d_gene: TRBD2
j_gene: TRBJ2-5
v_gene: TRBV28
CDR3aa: CASSISGREETQYF

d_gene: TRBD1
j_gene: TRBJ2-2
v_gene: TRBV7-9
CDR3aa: CASSATGDTGELFF

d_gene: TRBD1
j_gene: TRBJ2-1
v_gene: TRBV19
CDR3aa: CASRPGQGNEQFF

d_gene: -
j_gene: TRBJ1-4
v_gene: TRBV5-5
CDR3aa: CASSLANLLFF

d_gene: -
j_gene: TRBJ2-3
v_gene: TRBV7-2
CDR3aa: CASSEDYQSTDTQYF

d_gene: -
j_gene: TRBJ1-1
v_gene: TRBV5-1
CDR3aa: CASSRDALGNTEAFF

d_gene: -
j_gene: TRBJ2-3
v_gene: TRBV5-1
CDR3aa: CASSVGINEGDTQYF

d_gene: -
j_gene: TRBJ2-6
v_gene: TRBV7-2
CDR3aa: CASSSRFGANVLTF

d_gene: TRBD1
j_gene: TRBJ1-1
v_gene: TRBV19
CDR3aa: CASSTGQGAPTEAFF

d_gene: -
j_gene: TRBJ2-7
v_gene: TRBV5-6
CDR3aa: CASSLAQNYYGEQYF

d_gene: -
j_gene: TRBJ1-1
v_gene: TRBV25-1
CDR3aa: CASSEWAREETFF

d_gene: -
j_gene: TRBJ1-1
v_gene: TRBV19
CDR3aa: CASSILFEGEAFF

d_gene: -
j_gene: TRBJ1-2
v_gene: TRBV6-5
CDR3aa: CASSPQGQTRYGYTF

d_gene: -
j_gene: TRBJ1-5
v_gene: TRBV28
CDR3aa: CASTERVGPQHF

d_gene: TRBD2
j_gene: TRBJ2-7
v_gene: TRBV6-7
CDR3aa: CASSYRGRAYEQYF

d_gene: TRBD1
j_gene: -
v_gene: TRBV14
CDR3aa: CASSQALRQGIYEQYF

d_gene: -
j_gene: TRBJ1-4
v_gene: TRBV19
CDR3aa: CASSINEKLFF

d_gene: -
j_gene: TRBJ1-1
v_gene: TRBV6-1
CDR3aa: CASRKGDMNTEAFF

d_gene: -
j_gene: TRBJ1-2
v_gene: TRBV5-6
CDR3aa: CASSQVTANYGYTF

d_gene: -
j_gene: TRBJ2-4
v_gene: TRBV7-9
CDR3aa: CASSLVGLDLKYF

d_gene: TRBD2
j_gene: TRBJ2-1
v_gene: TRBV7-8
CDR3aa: CASSLWASGSGGEQFF

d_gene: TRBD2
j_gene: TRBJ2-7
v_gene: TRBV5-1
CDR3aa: CASSLGEGGFGYEQYF

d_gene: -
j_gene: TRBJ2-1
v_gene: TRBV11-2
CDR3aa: CASSLDRFRDFKAYNEQFF

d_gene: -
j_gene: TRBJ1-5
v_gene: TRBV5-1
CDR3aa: CASSSGDSNQPQHF

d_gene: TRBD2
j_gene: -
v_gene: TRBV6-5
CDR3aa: CASSTSGRGSHEQYF

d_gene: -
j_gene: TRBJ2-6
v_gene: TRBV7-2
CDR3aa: CASSLLGASSGANVLTF

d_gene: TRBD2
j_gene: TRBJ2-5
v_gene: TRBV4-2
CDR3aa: CASSQTLLGLAEETQYF

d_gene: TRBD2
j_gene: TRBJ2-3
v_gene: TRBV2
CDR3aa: CASSRDYSTDTQYF

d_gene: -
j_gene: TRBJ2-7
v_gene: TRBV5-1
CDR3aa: CASSLLGQVSYEQYF

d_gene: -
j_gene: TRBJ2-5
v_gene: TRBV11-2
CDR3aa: CASSLRPSAQGKTQYF

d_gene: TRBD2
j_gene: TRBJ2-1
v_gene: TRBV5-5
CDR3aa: CASSQDQSGAPSSEQFF

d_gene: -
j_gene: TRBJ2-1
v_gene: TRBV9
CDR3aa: CASSASGLANYNEQFF

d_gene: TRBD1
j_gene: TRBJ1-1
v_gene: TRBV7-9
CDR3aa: CASSLTGARSTEAFF

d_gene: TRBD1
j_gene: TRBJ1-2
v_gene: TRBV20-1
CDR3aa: CSAGTGYGYTF

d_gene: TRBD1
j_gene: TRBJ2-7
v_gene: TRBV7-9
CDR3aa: CASSLVLGDSHEQYF

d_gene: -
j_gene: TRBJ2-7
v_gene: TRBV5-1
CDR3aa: CASSLGTDGLSEQYF

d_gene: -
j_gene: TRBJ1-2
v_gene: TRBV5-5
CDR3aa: CASSQYGELHGYTF

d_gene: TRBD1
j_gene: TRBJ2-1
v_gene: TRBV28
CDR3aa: CASTGQGRGYYNEQFF

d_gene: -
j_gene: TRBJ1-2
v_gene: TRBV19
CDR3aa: CASSTRVDLGYTF

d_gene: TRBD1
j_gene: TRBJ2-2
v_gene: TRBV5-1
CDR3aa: CASSSGQGGTGELFF

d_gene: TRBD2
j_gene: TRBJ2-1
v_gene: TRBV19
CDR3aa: CASSLWALAGDDEQFF

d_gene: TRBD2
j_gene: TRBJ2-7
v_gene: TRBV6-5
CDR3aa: CASSYVAGGLHEQYF

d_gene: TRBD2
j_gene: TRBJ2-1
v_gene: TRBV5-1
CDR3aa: CASSLVAGGPDEQFF

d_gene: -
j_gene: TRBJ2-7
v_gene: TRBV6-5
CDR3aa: CASSRDFSSYEQYF

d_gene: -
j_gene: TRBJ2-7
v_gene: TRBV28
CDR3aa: CASTGFVNEQYF

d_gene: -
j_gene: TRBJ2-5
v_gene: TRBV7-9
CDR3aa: CASSLATGTQYF

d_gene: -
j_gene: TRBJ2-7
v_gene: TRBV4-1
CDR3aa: CASSLSSVLGGEQYF

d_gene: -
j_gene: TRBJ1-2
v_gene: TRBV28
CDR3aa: CASSVGGAKGYTF

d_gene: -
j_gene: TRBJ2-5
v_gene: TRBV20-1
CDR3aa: CSAKPSETQYF